The following is a TCR beta chain sequence with its context. Treatment indicated: some 19 received Ad26.COV2.S at low or high dose, single or two shots; about 5 received placebo; per-sample allocation not given. Samples analyzed were those drawn on day 63 after the first vaccine or placebo injection. V lost 4 bases to trimming and J lost 2 bases, with 9 bases between them. Germline V gene lookup returns CDR1 ENHRY and CDR2 SYGVKD. The CDR3 loop spans 13 amino acids. The data were produced by immunoSEQ multiplex PCR, yet TCRdb's version contains in-frame clones alone and is incomplete. The table lists hundreds of thousands of clones, about 90% of them singletons. The data belong to a study of Ad26.COV2.S vaccination and SARS-CoV-2 variants.

This TCR was recovered from a person aged 18-60 years who received the Ad26.COV2.S COVID-19 vaccine or a placebo. Sequenced material: peripheral blood, taken in a trial of Ad26.COV2.S vaccine versus placebo. The J gene is TRBJ2-7, the V gene TRBV10-3; unclear D gene. The CDR3 loop is CAISGQQTYEQYF. Written as DNA, the CDR3 is TGTGCCATCAGTGGGCAGCAAACCTACGAGCAGTACTTC.